This record looks at one TCR beta chain sequence and its context. This specimen belongs to a study of T cells in Graves' hyperthyroidism and ophthalmopathy. TCR beta CDR3 regions were amplified from RNA transcripts. HTBI primers were used for first-round RT-PCR of the TCR CDR3. TCRdb passed the multiplex PCR reads through MiXCR, listing each CDR3 protein once. In the table there are about 530,000 distinct CDR3 sequences, approximately 17% of which are singletons. Germline V gene data show CDR1 as GTSNPN and CDR2 as SVGIG (reference sequence). The V and J ends lost 0 bases and 10 bases respectively, with 10 bases between them. This CDR3 comprises 13 residues.

Sequencing was performed on blood. The chain joins TRBV30 to TRBJ1-6; tentative D call: TRBD1 (5 bases). The TCR was taken from a woman under 30 with Graves' ophthalmopathy. CDR3 amino acids: CAWSVPGISPLHF. CDR3 DNA: TGTGCCTGGAGTGTACCAGGGATCTCACCCCTCCACTTT.